The 27 T cell receptor beta chains below were found in one sample sequenced in a study of cytomegalovirus exposure and HLA in healthy donors. 13 Jbeta primers and 60 Vbeta primers were used for the PCR. Clones were read by immunoSEQ multiplex PCR, and TCRdb kept only the in-frame ones, dropping some. The sample shows around 190,000 clones, roughly 9.5% of them seen only once. The sequenced material came from PBMCs. These receptors were collected from a woman between 25 and 40 years old in good health and CMV-seropositive.

Only a few counts were recorded for this clone. This chain joins TRBV10-3 and TRBJ2-7, with D perhaps matching TRBD2 (5 bases). The CDR3 has 14 residues. Germline loops: CDR1 ENHRY, CDR2 SYGVKD. The ends were cut back, 2 bases at V and 2 bases at J, with 10 bases in the middle. The DNA of the CDR3 is TGTGCCATCAGTGAGCGAGGGCCCGCCTACGAGCAGTACTTC. Protein sequence: CAISERGPAYEQYF.

The gene calls are TRBV7-8 and TRBJ2-7; 7 nucleotides agree with TRBD1. The CDR3 contains 18 residues. From germline, CDR1 is SGHVS and CDR2 FQNEAQ. V lost 3 bases to trimming and J lost 2 bases; unmatched junction nucleotides: 16. CDR3 sequence reads: CASSFLIDTRDSTYEQYF. DNA for the CDR3: TGTGCCAGCAGCTTCCTCATTGACACGAGGGACAGTACCTACGAGCAGTACTTC.

For the CDR3, the DNA is TGTGCCAGCAGGTCCTCGAGGGGGGGCGGACAAGAGACCCAGTACTTC. Its protein product is CASRSSRGGGQETQYF. V usage is TRBV7-8 and J usage is TRBJ2-5; maybe TRBD2 (7 bases). Germline-derived CDR1 and CDR2 are SGHVS and FQNEAQ. V lost 6 bases and J 2 bases, leaving 19 bases between the germline ends. The CDR3 has 16 residues.

The sample holds a few counts of this clone. This chain joins TRBV29-1 and TRBJ2-7, with D perhaps TRBD1 (7 bases). This CDR3 is 14 amino acids long. Germline CDR1 is SQVTM and CDR2 is ANQGSEA. With 5 bases removed from V and 5 bases from J, the gap between germline ends came to 19 bases. As DNA, the CDR3 is TGCAGCGTTCCACCCGAAGGGGGCGGGAACGAGCAGTACTTC. It specifies CSVPPEGGGNEQYF.

This clone was detected a few times. V and J are TRBV9 and TRBJ2-1; 9 nucleotides align to TRBD1. The CDR3 runs to 18 residues. The germline V gene has CDR1 SGDLS and CDR2 YYNGEE. The V segment lost 0 bases and the J segment 4 bases; nucleotides outside the gene matches: 11. The CDR3 spells CASSVGLTGTGIYNEQFF. In DNA form, the CDR3 reads TGTGCCAGCAGCGTAGGGTTAACCGGGACAGGGATATACAATGAGCAGTTCTTC.

A few counts support this clone. The gene calls are TRBV5-6 and TRBJ1-4, with a weak D call TRBD1 (6 bases). This CDR3 comprises 15 residues. Trimming took off 3 bases at V and 5 bases at J, with 14 bases between the two ends. From germline, CDR1 is SGHDT and CDR2 YYEEEE. The DNA of the CDR3 is TGTGCCAGCAGCTCCGGACAGTGGTCGAATGAAAAACTGTTTTTT. It translates to CASSSGQWSNEKLFF.

This clone came up a few times. The chain uses TRBV12-5 and TRBJ2-1, with D perhaps matching TRBD1 (5 bases). The CDR3 loop spans 13 amino acids. Per the germline V gene, CDR1 is LGHNT and CDR2 is FRNRAP. Between the trimmed V and J ends, which lost 3 bases and 10 bases, there was a span of 13 bases. Here the CDR3 reads CASGLTQWTEQFF. The CDR3 coding sequence is TGTGCTAGTGGTTTAACCCAATGGACAGAGCAGTTCTTC.

The chain has TRBV5-8 and TRBJ1-1; D not certain. The germline V gene has CDR1 SGHTS and CDR2 YDEGEE. V lost 0 bases to trimming and J lost 4 bases, with 4 bases between them. The CDR3 has 12 residues. Here the CDR3 reads CASSLATTEAFF. The CDR3 DNA reads TGTGCCAGCAGCTTGGCTACCACTGAAGCTTTCTTT.

This clone is a singleton in its sample. The chain carries TRBV4-2 and TRBJ2-4; D is unresolved. Trimming took off 1 base at V and 8 bases at J, with 3 bases between the two ends. Looked up from germline, CDR1 is LGHNA and CDR2 is YNFKEQ. The CDR3 length is 11 residues. CDR3 sequence: CASSQADIQYF. As DNA, the CDR3 is TGTGCCAGCAGCCAAGCGGACATTCAGTACTTC.

The chain uses TRBV5-8 and TRBJ1-1; 7 bases are shared with TRBD1. Losses at the gene ends were 3 bases for V and 9 bases for J; bases not matched to a gene: 8. CDR3 length: 13 residues. The V gene's germline CDR1 is SGHTS and CDR2 YDEGEE. CDR3 sequence: CASSYLDRDQAFF. CDR3 in DNA: TGTGCCAGCAGCTACCTTGACAGGGATCAAGCTTTCTTT.

V gene TRBV5-8 combines with J gene TRBJ1-5; D is unresolved. Germline V gene lookup returns CDR1 SGHTS and CDR2 YDEGEE. V lost 0 bases, J lost 2 bases, and 9 bases lay in between. This CDR3 region has 15 residues. The CDR3 loop is CASSLAVSGNQPQHF. The CDR3 DNA reads TGTGCCAGCAGCTTGGCCGTCTCCGGCAATCAGCCCCAGCATTTT. Full variable domain (remainder filled in from reference TRBV5-8 and TRBJ1-5): EAGVTQSPTHLIKTRGQQATLRCSPISGHTSVYWYQQALGLGLQFLLWYDEGEERNRGNFPPRFSGRQFPNYSSELNVNALELEDSALYLCASSLAVSGNQPQHFGDGTRLSIL.

This clone was seen a handful of times. The V call is TRBV5-1, the J call TRBJ2-2; 15 positions match TRBD2. V trimming: 3 bases; J trimming: 5 bases; junction bases outside the gene matches: 5. Germline CDR1 and CDR2: SGHRS and YFSETQ. The CDR3 totals 17 residues. The CDR3: CASSYGLAGGGTGELFF. The CDR3 DNA sequence: TGCGCCAGCAGCTACGGACTAGCGGGAGGGGGGACCGGGGAGCTGTTTTTT.

This clone was seen more than once but under ten times. CDR3 nucleotides: TGTGCCAGTAGTATGAGACTGCATGGCTACACCTTC. Translating it yields CASSMRLHGYTF. The chain has TRBV19 and TRBJ1-2; D is undetermined. V was clipped by 3 bases and J by 6 bases, with 8 bases between them. The CDR3 contains 12 residues. Germline CDR1 and CDR2: LNHDA and SQIVND (reference sequence). The variable domain in full, with the rest retrieved from reference TRBV19 and TRBJ1-2, is DGGITQSPKYLFRKEGQNVTLSCEQNLNHDAMYWYRQDPGQGLRLIYYSQIVNDFQKGDIAEGYSVSREKKESFPLTVTSAQKNPTAFYLCASSMRLHGYTFGSGTRLTVV.

The V gene is TRBV6-5, the J gene TRBJ1-6; D uncertain. This CDR3 comprises 12 residues. From germline, CDR1 is MNHEY and CDR2 SVGAGI. V gave up 6 bases and J gave up 10 bases, with 10 bases separating them. CDR3 sequence (DNA): TGTGCCAGCAGCCCCGGAGGGTCACCCCTCCACTTT. This codes for CASSPGGSPLHF.

The V gene is TRBV30, the J gene TRBJ2-1, with 8 bases that match TRBD2. Germline V gene lookup returns CDR1 GTSNPN and CDR2 SVGIG (reference sequence). The CDR3 length is 14 residues. Trimming at V came to 4 bases and at J to 3 bases, leaving 5 bases not matched to a gene. CDR3 sequence (DNA): TGTGCCTGGATGTACGGGGGGGGCTACAATGAGCAGTTCTTC. Protein product: CAWMYGGGYNEQFF.

This clone was observed a few times. This chain uses TRBV4-1 with TRBJ1-1, with 7 bases identical to TRBD1. Unmatched junction bases numbered 10, after V lost 2 bases and J lost 1 base. The CDR3 is 17 amino acids. From germline, CDR1 is MGHRA and CDR2 YSYEKL. The CDR3 region is CASSQPPGQRGNTEAFF. Written as DNA, the CDR3 is TGCGCCAGCAGCCAACCACCGGGACAGAGGGGGAACACTGAAGCTTTCTTT.

This clone turned up a few times. V is TRBV5-1 and J is TRBJ2-5, with TRBD2 identical over 8 bases. The V and J ends lost 1 base and 4 bases, in that order; junction bases with no gene match: 6. The CDR3 has 15 residues. CDR1 and CDR2 (germline): SGHRS, YFSETQ. CDR3 bases: TGCGCCAGCAGCTTGCTATCCGGGGGGGTAGAGACCCAGTACTTC. This translates into CASSLLSGGVETQYF. The full variable domain, its missing parts supplied by reference TRBV5-1 and TRBJ2-5, is KAGVTQTPRYLIKTRGQQVTLSCSPISGHRSVSWYQQTPGQGLQFLFEYFSETQRNKGNFPGRFSGRQFSNSRSEMNVSTLELGDSALYLCASSLLSGGVETQYFGPGTRLLVL.

This clone was seen more than once but under ten times. The chain couples TRBV10-3 to TRBJ2-1, with D perhaps TRBD2 (5 bases). Between the trimmed V and J ends, which lost 3 bases and 5 bases, there was a span of 14 bases. In germline, CDR1 is ENHRY, CDR2 SYGVKD. This CDR3 region has 15 residues. The CDR3: CAISDLTTRNNEQFF. The CDR3, as DNA: TGTGCCATCAGTGATCTGACTACCCGTAACAATGAGCAGTTCTTC.

A few counts support this clone. The V and J genes are TRBV29-1 and TRBJ2-7; 10 bases align to TRBD2. This CDR3 is 14 amino acids long. The germline V gene encodes CDR1 SQVTM and CDR2 ANQGSEA. J was trimmed by 2 bases and V by 4 bases; bases with no gene match: 5. The CDR3 nucleotides are TGCAGCGTTGGACCTAGCGGGAGTCCCTACGAGCAGTACTTC. It yields the protein CSVGPSGSPYEQYF.

The chain has TRBV5-1 and TRBJ2-1, with 9 bases identical to TRBD2. This CDR3 region has 14 residues. Looked up from germline, CDR1 is SGHRS and CDR2 is YFSETQ. The trim removed 7 bases at V and 1 base at J, leaving 3 bases unmatched. The CDR3 here is CASGSGGSYNEQFF. The CDR3 coding sequence is TGCGCCAGCGGAAGCGGGGGGTCCTACAATGAGCAGTTCTTC.

The chain combines TRBV14 with TRBJ1-2; TRBD1 agrees at 9 bases. CDR1 is SGHDN and CDR2 is FVKESK in the germline V gene. J gave up 6 bases and V 6 bases, and 2 bases lay outside the gene matches. The CDR3 consists of 12 residues. CDR3 DNA sequence: TGTGCCAGCAGGCGGACAGGGGATGGCTACACCTTC. Amino acids: CASRRTGDGYTF.

V gene TRBV4-1 combines with J gene TRBJ2-3, with 14 bases that match TRBD2. Germline V gives CDR1 MGHRA, CDR2 YSYEKL. CDR3 length: 16 amino acids. V trimming: 3 bases; J trimming: 5 bases; junction bases outside the gene matches: 4. The chain's CDR3 is CASSQMGLAGEDTQYF. CDR3 nucleotide sequence: TGCGCCAGCAGCCAGATGGGACTAGCGGGAGAAGATACGCAGTATTTT.

This clone occurred a few times. The chain has TRBV18 and TRBJ1-1; D is possibly TRBD1 (5 bases). Germline lookup yields CDR1 KGHSH and CDR2 LQKENI. This CDR3 is built from 15 residues. Trimming took off 3 bases at V and 4 bases at J, with 15 bases between the two ends. The CDR3, as DNA: TGTGCCAGCTCACCCACGGACACCCCGACCACTGAAGCTTTCTTT. It encodes CASSPTDTPTTEAFF.

The gene calls are TRBV27 and TRBJ1-1; D not certain. Germline loops: CDR1 MNHEY, CDR2 SMNVEV (reference sequence). V was trimmed by 3 bases and J by 0 bases, leaving 8 bases between them. The CDR3 covers 14 residues. CDR3 coding DNA: TGTGCCAGCAGTTTCGGACTGATGAACACTGAAGCTTTCTTT. Translated, it gives CASSFGLMNTEAFF.

This clone was seen a handful of times. This chain links TRBV2 with TRBJ1-5; 7 nucleotides align to TRBD1. The V gene's germline CDR1 is SNHLY and CDR2 FYNNEI. With V trimmed by 7 bases and J by 0 bases, 6 bases remained unmatched. The length of the CDR3 is 15 residues. This chain's CDR3 is CASTRTGYSNQPQHF. The DNA of the CDR3 is TGTGCCAGCACAAGGACAGGTTATAGCAATCAGCCCCAGCATTTT.

This clone was counted between two and nine times. The chain carries TRBV30 and TRBJ1-5; TRBD1 matches at 9 bases. V lost 1 base, J lost 6 bases, and 1 base stayed unmatched. The CDR3 has 13 residues. Germline assignment: CDR1 GTSNPN and CDR2 SVGIG (reference sequence). CDR3 in amino acids: CAWSGTGVQPQHF. CDR3 nucleotide sequence: TGTGCCTGGAGTGGGACAGGGGTTCAGCCCCAGCATTTT. Filled out from reference TRBV30 and TRBJ1-5, the complete variable domain reads SQTIHQWPATLVQPVGSPLSLECTVEGTSNPNLYWYRQAAGRGLQLLFYSVGIGQISSEVPQNLSASRPQDRQFILSSKKLLLSDSGFYLCAWSGTGVQPQHFGDGTRLSIL.

This clone was detected a few times. V gene TRBV2 combines with J gene TRBJ1-2, with TRBD1 matching over 10 bases. The ends lost 5 bases at V and 8 bases at J; junction bases unmatched: 11. CDR3 length equals 15 residues. The germline V gene has CDR1 SNHLY and CDR2 FYNNEI. The chain's CDR3 is CASSFPGTGAIGYTF. CDR3 nucleotides: TGTGCCAGCAGTTTCCCCGGGACAGGGGCGATCGGCTACACCTTC.